This T cell receptor (beta chain) was recorded in a study of CDR3 diversity in severe acne. TCRdb passed the PCR reads through MiXCR, listing each CDR3 protein once. The sample gives more than 85,000 distinct CDR3 sequences, around 47% of which show up once; 11% is in the top ten. Germline values: CDR1 SQVTM, CDR2 ANQGSEA. The CDR3 runs 13 residues. Trimming left V 2 bases short and J 3 bases short, with 10 bases between. The receptor was derived from a male donor with severe acne vulgaris. The gene calls are TRBV29-1 and TRBJ1-2, with a tentative D call TRBD1 (6 bases). The sequenced sample consisted of blood. The CDR3 spells CSVEHRDHYGYTF. In nucleotides, the CDR3 is TGCAGCGTTGAACACAGGGACCACTATGGCTACACCTTC. The whole variable domain, filled in from reference TRBV29-1 and TRBJ1-2, reads SAVISQKPSRDICQRGTSLTIQCQVDSQVTMMFWYRQQPGQSLTLIATANQGSEATYESGFVIDKFPISRPNLTFSTLTVSNMSPEDSSIYLCSVEHRDHYGYTFGSGTRLTVV.